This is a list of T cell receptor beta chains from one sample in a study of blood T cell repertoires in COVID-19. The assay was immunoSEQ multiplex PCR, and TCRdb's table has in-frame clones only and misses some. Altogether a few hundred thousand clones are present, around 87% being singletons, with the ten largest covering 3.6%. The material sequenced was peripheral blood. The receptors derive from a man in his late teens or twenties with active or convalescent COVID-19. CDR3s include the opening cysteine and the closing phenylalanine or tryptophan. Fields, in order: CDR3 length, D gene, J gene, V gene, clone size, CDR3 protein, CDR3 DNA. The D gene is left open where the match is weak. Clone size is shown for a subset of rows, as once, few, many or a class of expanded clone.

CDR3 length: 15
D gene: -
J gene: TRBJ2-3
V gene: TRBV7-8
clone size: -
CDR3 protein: CASSLGGGDTDTQYF
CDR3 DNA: TGTGCCAGCAGCTTAGGCGGAGGAGACACAGATACGCAGTATTTT

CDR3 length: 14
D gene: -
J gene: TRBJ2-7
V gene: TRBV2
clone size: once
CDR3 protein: CASKEGGMPYEQYF
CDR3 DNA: TGTGCCAGCAAAGAAGGGGGAATGCCCTACGAGCAGTACTTC

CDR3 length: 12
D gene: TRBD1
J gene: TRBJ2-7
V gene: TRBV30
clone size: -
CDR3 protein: CAWRAGQVKQYF
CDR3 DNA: TGTGCCTGGAGGGCTGGACAGGTCAAGCAGTACTTC

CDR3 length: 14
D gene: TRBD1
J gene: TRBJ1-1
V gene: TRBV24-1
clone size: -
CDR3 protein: CATRGTGENTEAFF
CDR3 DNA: TGTGCCACCCGTGGGACAGGGGAGAACACTGAAGCTTTCTTT

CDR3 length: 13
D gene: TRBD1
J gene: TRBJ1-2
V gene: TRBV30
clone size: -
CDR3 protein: CAWSGTGAYGYTF
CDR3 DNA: TGTGCCTGGAGTGGGACAGGGGCCTATGGCTACACCTTC

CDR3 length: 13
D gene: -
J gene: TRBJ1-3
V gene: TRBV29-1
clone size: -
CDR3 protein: CSVAGANGNTIYF
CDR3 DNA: TGCAGCGTGGCGGGGGCCAATGGAAACACCATATATTTT

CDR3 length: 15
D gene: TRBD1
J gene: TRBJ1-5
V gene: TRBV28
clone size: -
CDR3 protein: CASSPPGQGGQPQHF
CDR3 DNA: TGTGCCAGCAGTCCGCCGGGACAGGGTGGTCAGCCCCAGCATTTT

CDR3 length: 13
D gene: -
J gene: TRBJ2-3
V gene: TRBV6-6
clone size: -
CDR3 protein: CASSYSQADTQYF
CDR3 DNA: TGTGCCAGCAGTTACTCCCAGGCGGATACGCAGTATTTT

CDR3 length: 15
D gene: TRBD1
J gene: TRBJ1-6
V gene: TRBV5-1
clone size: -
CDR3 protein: CASSPRDRDNSPLHF
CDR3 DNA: TGCGCCAGCAGCCCCCGGGACAGGGATAATTCACCCCTCCACTTT

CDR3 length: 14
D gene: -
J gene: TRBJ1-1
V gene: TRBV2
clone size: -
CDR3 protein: CASIVSNRGTEAFF
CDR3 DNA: TGTGCCAGCATAGTATCAAATCGGGGCACTGAAGCTTTCTTT

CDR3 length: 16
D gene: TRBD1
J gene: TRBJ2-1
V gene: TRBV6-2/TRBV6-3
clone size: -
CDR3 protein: CASNPPPGQGDNEQFF
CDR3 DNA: TGTGCCAGCAACCCCCCCCCGGGACAGGGGGACAATGAGCAGTTCTTC

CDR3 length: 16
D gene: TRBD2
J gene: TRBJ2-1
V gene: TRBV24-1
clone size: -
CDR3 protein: CATSDFGSGSRNEQFF
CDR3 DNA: TGTGCCACCAGTGATTTTGGAAGCGGGAGTAGAAATGAGCAGTTCTTC

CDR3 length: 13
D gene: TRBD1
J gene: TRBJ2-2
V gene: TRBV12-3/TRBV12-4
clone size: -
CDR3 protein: CASRDRWAGELFF
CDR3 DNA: TGTGCCAGCAGGGACAGGTGGGCCGGGGAGCTGTTTTTT

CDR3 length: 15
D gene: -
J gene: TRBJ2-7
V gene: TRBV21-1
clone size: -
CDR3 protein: CASSKVTSGGYEQYF
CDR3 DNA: TGTGCCAGCAGCAAAGTTACTAGCGGGGGCTACGAGCAGTACTTC

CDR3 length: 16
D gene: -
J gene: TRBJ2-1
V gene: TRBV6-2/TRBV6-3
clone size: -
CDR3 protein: CASSYRPGYAGNEQFF
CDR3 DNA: TGTGCCAGCAGTTACCGCCCCGGATATGCGGGGAATGAGCAGTTCTTC

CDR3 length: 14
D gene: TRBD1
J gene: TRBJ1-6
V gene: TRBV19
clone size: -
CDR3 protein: CASSEGQDHSPLHF
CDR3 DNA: TGTGCCAGTAGTGAAGGACAGGACCATTCACCCCTCCACTTT

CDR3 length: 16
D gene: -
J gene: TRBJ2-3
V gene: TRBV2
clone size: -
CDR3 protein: CASRGGNSGGADTQYF
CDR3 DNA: TGTGCCAGCAGAGGAGGGAACAGCGGTGGAGCAGATACGCAGTATTTT

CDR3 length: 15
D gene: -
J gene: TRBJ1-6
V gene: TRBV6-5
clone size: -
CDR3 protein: CASSPGALYNSPLHF
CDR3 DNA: TGTGCCAGCAGCCCAGGGGCTCTCTATAATTCACCCCTCCACTTT

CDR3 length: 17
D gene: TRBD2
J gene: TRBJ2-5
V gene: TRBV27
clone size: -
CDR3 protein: CASSSGLAGEGWETQYF
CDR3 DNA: TGTGCCAGCAGTTCGGGACTAGCGGGAGAGGGATGGGAGACCCAGTACTTC

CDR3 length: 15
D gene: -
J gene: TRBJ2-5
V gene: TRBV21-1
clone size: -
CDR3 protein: CASRRADRDGETQYF
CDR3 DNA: TGTGCCAGCAGGCGGGCGGACAGGGATGGAGAGACCCAGTACTTC

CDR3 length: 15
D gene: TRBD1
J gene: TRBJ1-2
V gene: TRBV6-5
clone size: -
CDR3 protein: CASTLTGGTGYGYTF
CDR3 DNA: TGTGCCAGCACTTTAACAGGGGGTACTGGCTATGGCTACACCTTC

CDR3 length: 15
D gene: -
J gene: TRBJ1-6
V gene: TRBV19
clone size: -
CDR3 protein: CASSIEGVGNSPLHF
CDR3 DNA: TGTGCCAGTAGTATAGAAGGGGTCGGGAATTCACCCCTCCACTTT

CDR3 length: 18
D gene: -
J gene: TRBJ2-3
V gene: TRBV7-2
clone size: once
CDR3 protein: CASSLVQVPGARTDTQYF
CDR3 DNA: TGTGCCAGCAGCTTAGTTCAGGTACCTGGGGCTCGCACAGATACGCAGTATTTT

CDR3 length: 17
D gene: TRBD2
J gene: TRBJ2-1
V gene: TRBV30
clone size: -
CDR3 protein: CAWSLAGVKSSYNEQFF
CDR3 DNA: TGTGCCTGGTCCCTAGCGGGAGTGAAGAGCTCCTACAATGAGCAGTTCTTC

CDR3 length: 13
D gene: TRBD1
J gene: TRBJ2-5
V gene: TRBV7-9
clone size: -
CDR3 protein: CASQQGIAETQYF
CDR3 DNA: TGTGCCAGTCAACAGGGGATTGCAGAGACCCAGTACTTC

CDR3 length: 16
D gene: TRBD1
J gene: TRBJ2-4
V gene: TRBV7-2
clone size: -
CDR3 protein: CASSAFGQGAKNIQYF
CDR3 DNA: TGTGCCAGCAGCGCCTTCGGACAGGGGGCCAAAAACATTCAGTACTTC

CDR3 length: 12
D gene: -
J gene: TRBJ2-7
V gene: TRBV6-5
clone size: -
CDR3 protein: CASTIQVGEQYF
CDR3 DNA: TGTGCCAGCACCATACAGGTCGGCGAGCAGTACTTC

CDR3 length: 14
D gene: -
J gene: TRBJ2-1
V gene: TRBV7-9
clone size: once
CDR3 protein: CASSFGHSDNEQFF
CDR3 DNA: TGTGCCAGCAGCTTTGGACACTCCGACAATGAGCAGTTCTTC

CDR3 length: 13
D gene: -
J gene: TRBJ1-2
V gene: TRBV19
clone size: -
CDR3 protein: CASSIGGADGYTF
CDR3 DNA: TGTGCCAGTAGTATCGGGGGGGCCGATGGCTACACCTTC

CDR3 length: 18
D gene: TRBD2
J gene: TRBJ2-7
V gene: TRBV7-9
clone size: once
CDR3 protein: CASSLNPLSGGLSYEQYF
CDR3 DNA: TGTGCCAGCAGCTTAAATCCCCTCAGCGGGGGGCTCTCCTACGAGCAGTACTTC

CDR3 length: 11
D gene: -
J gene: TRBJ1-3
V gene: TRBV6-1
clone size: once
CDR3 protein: CASTFGNTIYF
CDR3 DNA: TGTGCCAGCACTTTCGGAAACACCATATATTTT

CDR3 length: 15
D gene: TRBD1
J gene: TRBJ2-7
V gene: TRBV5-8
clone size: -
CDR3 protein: CASSVRDRVIDEQYF
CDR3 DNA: TGTGCCAGCAGCGTCCGGGACAGGGTGATCGACGAGCAGTACTTC

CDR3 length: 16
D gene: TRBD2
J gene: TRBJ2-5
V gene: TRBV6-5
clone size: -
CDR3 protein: CASSYGPSGIQETQYF
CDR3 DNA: TGTGCCAGCAGTTACGGTCCAAGCGGGATACAAGAGACCCAGTACTTC

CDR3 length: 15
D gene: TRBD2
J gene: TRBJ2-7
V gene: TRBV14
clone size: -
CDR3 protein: CASSQGTSGRDEQYF
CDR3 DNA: TGTGCCAGCAGCCAAGGGACTAGCGGGAGAGACGAGCAGTACTTC

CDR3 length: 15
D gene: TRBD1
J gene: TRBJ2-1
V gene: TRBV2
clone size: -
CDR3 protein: CASTPQGSLLDEQFF
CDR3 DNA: TGTGCCAGCACTCCACAGGGGTCATTACTCGATGAGCAGTTCTTC

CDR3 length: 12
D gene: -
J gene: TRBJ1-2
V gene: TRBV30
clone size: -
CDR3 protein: CAWSVRGGGYTF
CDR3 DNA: TGTGCCTGGAGTGTAAGGGGAGGCGGCTACACCTTC

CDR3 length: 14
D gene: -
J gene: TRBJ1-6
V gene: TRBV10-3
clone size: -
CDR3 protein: CAISADSRNSPLHF
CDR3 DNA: TGTGCCATCAGTGCTGACAGCAGGAATTCACCCCTCCACTTT

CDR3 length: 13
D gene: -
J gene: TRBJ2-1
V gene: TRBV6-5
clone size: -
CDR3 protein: CASSYPPGNEQFF
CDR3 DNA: TGTGCCAGCAGTTACCCTCCGGGGAATGAGCAGTTCTTC

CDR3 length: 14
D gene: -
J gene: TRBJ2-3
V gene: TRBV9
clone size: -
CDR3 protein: CASSVSGSTDTQYF
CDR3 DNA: TGTGCCAGCAGCGTCTCGGGAAGCACAGATACGCAGTATTTT

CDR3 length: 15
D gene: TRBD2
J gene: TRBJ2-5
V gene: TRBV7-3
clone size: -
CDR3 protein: CASSLRPGLDGTQYF
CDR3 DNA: TGTGCCAGCAGCCTTCGCCCGGGACTAGACGGGACCCAGTACTTC

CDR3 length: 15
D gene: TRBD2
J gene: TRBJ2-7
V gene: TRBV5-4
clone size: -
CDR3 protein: CASSHGGGSPYEQYF
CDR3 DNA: TGTGCCAGCAGCCACGGGGGGGGCTCCCCCTACGAGCAGTACTTC

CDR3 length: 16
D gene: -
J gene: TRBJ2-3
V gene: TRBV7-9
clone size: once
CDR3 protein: CASSLDLRFSGIEQYF
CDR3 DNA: TGTGCCAGCAGCTTAGACCTGCGGTTCTCTGGAATAGAGCAGTATTTT

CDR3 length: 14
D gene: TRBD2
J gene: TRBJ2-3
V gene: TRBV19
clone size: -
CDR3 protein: CASKAGLATDTQYF
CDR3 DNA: TGTGCCAGTAAAGCCGGACTAGCGACAGATACGCAGTATTTT

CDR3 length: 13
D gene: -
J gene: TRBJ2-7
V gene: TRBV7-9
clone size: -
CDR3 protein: CASSSSPRYEQYF
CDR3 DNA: TGTGCCAGCAGCTCCAGTCCCCGCTACGAGCAGTACTTC

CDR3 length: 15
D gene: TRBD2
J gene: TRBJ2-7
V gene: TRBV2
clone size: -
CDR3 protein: CASRGASGRPGEQYF
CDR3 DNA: TGTGCCAGCAGGGGGGCTAGCGGGAGACCCGGAGAGCAGTACTTC

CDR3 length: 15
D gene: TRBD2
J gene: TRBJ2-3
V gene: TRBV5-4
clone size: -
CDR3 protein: CASSLMAGGAGTQYF
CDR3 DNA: TGTGCCAGCAGCCTGATGGCGGGAGGGGCGGGTACGCAGTATTTT

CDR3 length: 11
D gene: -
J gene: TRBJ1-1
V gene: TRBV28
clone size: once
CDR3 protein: CASSFSTEAFF
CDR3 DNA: TGTGCCAGCAGTTTCTCCACTGAAGCTTTCTTT

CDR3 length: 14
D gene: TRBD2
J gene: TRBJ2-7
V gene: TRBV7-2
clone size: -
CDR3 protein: CASSPLAVSYEQYF
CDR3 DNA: TGTGCCAGCAGCCCTCTAGCGGTATCCTACGAGCAGTACTTC